This record concerns one TCR beta chain sequence. Its antigen is not yet known. No much larger clonotype is one base removed from it; base qualities were not supplied. The collaborating institutions used their own protocols to collect whole blood in K2EDTA tubes. For TCRbeta analysis, collaborator samples were shipped as frozen whole blood, as isolated PBMCs, or as DNA extracted from either sample type. This specimen belongs to a study of blood T cell repertoires in COVID-19 (TCRdb year 2020). In terms of the full investigation: Samples from collaborators originated in the United States, Italy and Spain and spanned both the acute and convalescent phases of COVID-19. Subjects who had been exposed to COVID-19, were actively infected with it, or had recovered from it provided the deeply sampled blood TCRbeta repertoires that made up the dataset. The material from the prospective study consisted of cDNA or gDNA derived from T cells, B-cell-depleted T cells, or PBMCs. Samples were obtained from the ongoing ImmuneRACE study (first 160 participants) and from about 1,300 subjects provided by 6 global collaborators. The repertoires were made available in a free public database intended to serve as a resource for research on the immune response to SARS-CoV-2. Where available, HLA class I and class II types were taken from metadata supplied by the sample provider and were not determined by assay-based typing. Sample metadata almost always included a de-identified subject ID, COVID-19 status, age in years and sex.

Trimming costs V 0 bases and J 8 bases, and their ends lie 10 bases apart. Taken from cysteine to phenylalanine, the CDR3 has 13 residues. Only the CDR3 part of the read is kept: 39 bases, read in frame from the first base. The germline V gene (reference sequence) supplies CDR1 MNHNY and CDR2 SVGAGI. TCRbeta CDR3 regions were amplified from genomic DNA by means of the immunoSEQ Assay, a bias-controlled multiplex PCR. The study's own analysis went as follows. Nucleated cell counts per sample were estimated from amplification of reference gene primers within the assay. To quantify the absolute abundance of each unique TCRbeta CDR3 rearrangement, sequence reads were collapsed and filtered. For each sample, productive Simpson clonality was calculated by taking the square root of Simpson's diversity index across productive rearrangements. Not all clones reach the TCRdb copy of this immuneACCESS table, which keeps in-frame sequences only. Checked studies attribute under half of the gap to unresolved V genes and leave the rest unexplained. V, J and clone size derive from that table, while D and trimming were established from the DNA sequence. The sample table records about 210,000 clones; approximately 90% of these occur just once. The ten largest clones add up to about 5% of the sample.

Broader findings and caveats from the paper: The amount of clinical and demographic metadata varied by source and participant and was provided uncurated.

The sample consisted of peripheral blood. The rearrangement joined TRBV6-6 to TRBJ1-2, and the D gene may be TRBD1, 5 bases matching. This TCR came from a woman aged 40 to 50 with acute or convalescent COVID-19. The sequenced DNA is TGTGCCAGCAGTTACTCGAGTACAGGAGGCTACACCTTC. Its coded protein is CASSYSSTGGYTF.